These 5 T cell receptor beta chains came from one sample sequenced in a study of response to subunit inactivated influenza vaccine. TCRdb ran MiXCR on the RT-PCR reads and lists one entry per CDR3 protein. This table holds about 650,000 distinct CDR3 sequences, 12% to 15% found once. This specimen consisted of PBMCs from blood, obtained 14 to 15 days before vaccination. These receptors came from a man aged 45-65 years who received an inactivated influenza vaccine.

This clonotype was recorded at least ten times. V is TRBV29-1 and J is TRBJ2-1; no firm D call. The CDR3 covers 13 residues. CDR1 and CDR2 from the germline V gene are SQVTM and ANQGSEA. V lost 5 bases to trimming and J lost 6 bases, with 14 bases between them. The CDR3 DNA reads TGCAGCGTTAGTTGGTCGTCGGGCAATGAGCAGTTCTTC. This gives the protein CSVSWSSGNEQFF.

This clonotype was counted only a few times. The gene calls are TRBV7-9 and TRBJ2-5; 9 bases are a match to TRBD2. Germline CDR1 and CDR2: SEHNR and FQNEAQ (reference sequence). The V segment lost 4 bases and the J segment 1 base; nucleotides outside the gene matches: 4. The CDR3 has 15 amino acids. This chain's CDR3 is CASSYTAGGQETQYF. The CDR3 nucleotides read TGTGCCAGCAGCTACACAGCGGGGGGCCAAGAGACCCAGTACTTC.

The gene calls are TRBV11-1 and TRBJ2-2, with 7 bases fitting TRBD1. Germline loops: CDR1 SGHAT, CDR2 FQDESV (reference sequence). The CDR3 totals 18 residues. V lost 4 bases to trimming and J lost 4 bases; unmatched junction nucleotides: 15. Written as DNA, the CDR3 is TGTGCCAGCAGCTCCGGGACAGTCGCTTTTGCGGGCACCGGGGAGCTGTTTTTT. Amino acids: CASSSGTVAFAGTGELFF.

CDR3: CASSRPGTGYYEQFF. The CDR3 DNA reads as TGTGCCAGCAGCCGCCCCGGGACAGGGTATTATGAGCAGTTCTTC. J is TRBJ2-1 and V is TRBV27, with 9 positions matching TRBD1. Germline CDR1 MNHEY, CDR2 SMNVEV (reference sequence). The V segment lost 6 bases and the J segment 8 bases; nucleotides outside the gene matches: 11. This CDR3 spans 15 amino acids.

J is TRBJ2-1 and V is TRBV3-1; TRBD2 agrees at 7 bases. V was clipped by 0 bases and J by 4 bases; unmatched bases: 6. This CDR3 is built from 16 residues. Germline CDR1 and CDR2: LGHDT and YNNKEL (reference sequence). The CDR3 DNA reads TGTGCCAGCAGCCAAGAGTATTGGCGGGAGTACAATGAGCAGTTCTTC. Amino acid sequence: CASSQEYWREYNEQFF.